A selection of T cell receptor beta chains follows, all from one sample in a study of read filtering for tumor transcriptome and immune sequencing. TCRdb processed the reads anew with MiXCR; each CDR3 protein has one entry. The repertoire has approximately 61,000 distinct CDR3 sequences, approximately 19% of them found once; the top ten carry over 11%. Sequencing was carried out using a population of CD138-negative cells sorted from bone marrow. The receptors derive from a donor at least 40 years old with multiple myeloma. The CDR3 runs from the conserved cysteine through the conserved F or W. Fields, in order: J gene, clone size, D gene, V gene, CDR3 DNA, CDR3 protein. The D gene is left open where the match is weak. Some rows mark clone size as missing; the rest say once, few, many or name a class of expanded clone.

j_gene: TRBJ1-1
abundance: many
d_gene: NA
v_gene: TRBV20-1
CDR3nt: TGCAGTGCTCCCGGACAGAACACTGAAGCTTTCTTT
CDR3aa: CSAPGQNTEAFF

j_gene: TRBJ2-1
abundance: many
d_gene: NA
v_gene: TRBV20-1
CDR3nt: TGCAGCACAAGGGGGTCGTTGAATGAGCAGTTCTTC
CDR3aa: CSTRGSLNEQFF

j_gene: TRBJ1-6
abundance: many
d_gene: NA
v_gene: TRBV7-9
CDR3nt: TGTGCCAGCAGCTTAAGTCGATCGGATTCACCCCTCCACTTT
CDR3aa: CASSLSRSDSPLHF

j_gene: TRBJ2-1
abundance: many
d_gene: TRBD2
v_gene: TRBV7-9
CDR3nt: TGTGCCAGCAGCTTAGCGGGGACTAGCGGGAGTAATGAGCAGTTCTTC
CDR3aa: CASSLAGTSGSNEQFF

j_gene: TRBJ2-5
abundance: many
d_gene: NA
v_gene: TRBV12-3/TRBV12-4
CDR3nt: TGTGCCAGCAGGGGGATCAAAGGGGCCCAGTACTTC
CDR3aa: CASRGIKGAQYF

j_gene: TRBJ2-2
abundance: NA
d_gene: TRBD2
v_gene: TRBV7-2
CDR3nt: TGTGCCAGCAGCTTCCGCCCGGGGAGGGCGAACACCGGGGAGCTGTTTTTT
CDR3aa: CASSFRPGRANTGELFF

j_gene: TRBJ2-3
abundance: few
d_gene: NA
v_gene: TRBV10-2
CDR3nt: TGCGCCACCTCGAAGGGTAGCACAGATACGCAGTATTTT
CDR3aa: CATSKGSTDTQYF

j_gene: TRBJ2-3
abundance: NA
d_gene: TRBD1
v_gene: TRBV20-1
CDR3nt: TGCAGTGCTAGAGATCTTAAGGACAGGGGCACAGATACGCAGTATTTT
CDR3aa: CSARDLKDRGTDTQYF

j_gene: TRBJ2-7
abundance: many
d_gene: NA
v_gene: TRBV5-1
CDR3nt: TGCGCCAGCAGCCCCCTCCAGGGACACTCCTACGAGCAGTACTTC
CDR3aa: CASSPLQGHSYEQYF

j_gene: TRBJ1-1
abundance: few
d_gene: TRBD1
v_gene: TRBV20-1
CDR3nt: TGCAGTGCTCAAACCTGGGACAGGGTATCTCTGGCTTTCTTT
CDR3aa: CSAQTWDRVSLAFF

j_gene: TRBJ2-2
abundance: many
d_gene: TRBD2
v_gene: TRBV20-1
CDR3nt: TGCAGTGCGAGAGGGCGGGCAGCGGGAGCGGACGGGGAGCTGTTTTTT
CDR3aa: CSARGRAAGADGELFF

j_gene: TRBJ2-3
abundance: many
d_gene: NA
v_gene: TRBV7-9
CDR3nt: TGTGCCAGCAGCTTCGATACGCAGTATTTT
CDR3aa: CASSFDTQYF

j_gene: TRBJ1-1
abundance: few
d_gene: TRBD1
v_gene: TRBV28
CDR3nt: TGTGCCAGCAGCCGTGGGACAGGGGGCTATGAAGCTTTCTTT
CDR3aa: CASSRGTGGYEAFF

j_gene: TRBJ2-1
abundance: many
d_gene: TRBD2
v_gene: TRBV12-3/TRBV12-4
CDR3nt: TGTGCCAGCAGTTTCCTGGGGCGGGGGGGCAATGAGCAGTTCTTC
CDR3aa: CASSFLGRGGNEQFF

j_gene: TRBJ1-2
abundance: many
d_gene: NA
v_gene: TRBV29-1
CDR3nt: TGCAGCGTTCGACCGCCTGAAGGCTATGGCTACACCTTC
CDR3aa: CSVRPPEGYGYTF

j_gene: TRBJ2-4
abundance: few
d_gene: NA
v_gene: TRBV29-1
CDR3nt: TGCAGCGTTGAAGTGGGCATTCAGTACTTC
CDR3aa: CSVEVGIQYF

j_gene: TRBJ2-5
abundance: many
d_gene: TRBD2
v_gene: TRBV29-1
CDR3nt: TGCAGCGGTATGACTAGCGCCCAAGAGACCCAGTACTTC
CDR3aa: CSGMTSAQETQYF

j_gene: TRBJ2-1
abundance: few
d_gene: TRBD2
v_gene: TRBV7-2
CDR3nt: TGTGCCAGCAGCTACCCCGGGAGGAGCTCCTACAATGAGCAGTTCTTC
CDR3aa: CASSYPGRSSYNEQFF

j_gene: TRBJ2-1
abundance: NA
d_gene: TRBD1
v_gene: TRBV9
CDR3nt: TGTGCCAGCAGAAGGGGACAAGGGGGCAGTGAGCAGTTCTTC
CDR3aa: CASRRGQGGSEQFF

j_gene: TRBJ2-5
abundance: many
d_gene: TRBD2
v_gene: TRBV10-3
CDR3nt: TGTGCCATCGCCGGGACTACGGGTGAGACCCAGTACTTC
CDR3aa: CAIAGTTGETQYF